The 28 T cell receptor beta chains in this list originate from one sample, sequenced in a study of a mutant IDH1 vaccine in newly diagnosed glioma. Regarding time point: week 47, end of study. The content of each vaccine dose was 300 ug of mutant IDH1 20-mer peptide, and topical imiquimod accompanied it. These TCRs are of unknown antigen specificity. Using immunoSEQ multiplex PCR, the repertoire was profiled, and TCRdb retains in-frame clones only, with some absent. The sample includes roughly 51,000 clones, approximately 84% of them seen just once. The sample in question was PBMCs, obtained from a glioma patient whose treatment included an IDH1 peptide vaccine. These receptors were taken from a woman aged 25-40 years with glioma. Some clones in this sample may be carry-over from other donors' samples.

The chain combines TRBV27 with TRBJ2-7, with D perhaps being TRBD1 or TRBD2 (5 bases each). V lost 7 bases and J 0 bases, leaving 13 bases between the germline ends. The CDR3 has 14 amino acids. From germline, CDR1 is MNHEY and CDR2 SMNVEV (reference sequence). DNA of the CDR3: TGTGCCAGCACCTGGGACGGTAACTCCTACGAGCAGTACTTC. Protein sequence: CASTWDGNSYEQYF.

The rearrangement links TRBV10-3 to TRBJ1-3; D not certain. V dropped 0 bases and J dropped 0 bases, with 9 bases sitting between them. This CDR3 has 16 amino acids. The germline gives CDR1 ENHRY, CDR2 SYGVKD. The CDR3: CAISESEYSSGNTIYF. The CDR3 region has the DNA TGTGCCATCAGTGAGTCTGAATATAGCTCTGGAAACACCATATATTTT.

V gene TRBV5-6 combines with J gene TRBJ1-1; D is possibly TRBD1 (5 bases). Between the trimmed V and J ends, which lost 2 bases and 4 bases, there was a span of 9 bases. The V gene's germline CDR1 is SGHDT and CDR2 YYEEEE. The length of the CDR3 is 13 residues. The CDR3 loop reads CASSFPGRTEAFF. CDR3 sequence (DNA): TGTGCCAGCAGCTTCCCAGGGCGCACTGAAGCTTTCTTT.

This clone was counted once. The V and J genes are TRBV2 and TRBJ1-2; a weak D match, TRBD1 (5 bases). CDR3 length: 12 amino acids. Trimming pared 9 bases from V and 0 bases from J, leaving 8 bases between. Germline CDR1 SNHLY, CDR2 FYNNEI. CDR3 in amino acids: CARTAANYGYTF. CDR3 nucleotides: TGTGCCAGGACAGCTGCTAACTATGGCTACACCTTC.

The V call is TRBV7-9, the J call TRBJ2-3; D ambiguous. This CDR3 has 11 residues. Germline V lookup: CDR1 SEHNR, CDR2 FQNEAQ (reference sequence). V lost 0 bases and J 5 bases, leaving 0 bases between the germline ends. The CDR3 coding sequence is TGTGCCAGCAGCTTAGCAGATACGCAGTATTTT. Residues: CASSLADTQYF.

The chain couples TRBV7-9 to TRBJ2-5; 8 bases agree with TRBD2. This CDR3 spans 13 amino acids. V trimming: 5 bases; J trimming: 3 bases; junction bases outside the gene matches: 2. The germline V gene has CDR1 SEHNR and CDR2 FQNEAQ (reference sequence). CDR3 bases: TGTGCCAGCAGCCCGGGACTAGAAGAGACCCAGTACTTC. Encoded protein: CASSPGLEETQYF.

The chain carries TRBV9 and TRBJ2-7; 7 nucleotides align to TRBD2. Per the germline V gene, CDR1 is SGDLS and CDR2 is YYNGEE. With V trimmed by 4 bases and J by 5 bases, 9 bases remained unmatched. CDR3 size: 14 residues. CDR3 nucleotides: TGTGCCAGCAGCCTCCTGGGGGGGAGCGACGAGCAGTACTTC. It codes for CASSLLGGSDEQYF.

A single count supports this clone. The chain is built from TRBV5-5 and TRBJ1-1, with TRBD1 as a possible D gene (6 bases). The V and J ends lost 0 bases and 0 bases respectively, with 9 bases between them. The length of the CDR3 is 15 residues. Germline V lookup: CDR1 SGHKS, CDR2 YYEKEE (reference sequence). CDR3 sequence reads: CASSLEGGLNTEAFF. CDR3 nucleotide sequence: TGTGCCAGCAGCTTGGAGGGGGGGCTGAACACTGAAGCTTTCTTT. Looking up the rest from reference TRBV5-5 and TRBJ1-1 gives the full variable domain: DAGVTQSPTHLIKTRGQQVTLRCSPISGHKSVSWYQQVLGQGPQFIFQYYEKEERGRGNFPDRFSARQFPNYSSELNVNALLLGDSALYLCASSLEGGLNTEAFFGQGTRLTVV.

CDR3 sequence (DNA): TGTGCCAGCAGCTCTGAACGACTAGAGGGCTACGAGCAGTACTTC. Translation: CASSSERLEGYEQYF. The chain links TRBV5-6 to TRBJ2-7, with D possibly being TRBD2 (6 bases). This CDR3 spans 15 amino acids. V lost 3 bases to trimming and J lost 3 bases, with 16 bases between them. The germline CDR1 and CDR2 sequences are SGHDT and YYEEEE.

The chain employs TRBV7-6 and TRBJ2-5; possible D gene TRBD2, 5 bases. The germline CDR1 and CDR2 sequences are SGHVS and FNYEAQ. V shed 2 bases and J shed 5 bases, with 9 bases lying between them. The CDR3 length is 13 residues. In nucleotides, the CDR3 is TGTGCCAGCAGCTTACACCGGAGGGAGACCCAGTACTTC. Its translation: CASSLHRRETQYF.

The V gene is TRBV27, the J gene TRBJ1-1; D not resolved. The V end lost 3 bases, the J end lost 3 bases, and 14 bases lay between the germline ends. Germline V gives CDR1 MNHEY, CDR2 SMNVEV (reference sequence). The CDR3 runs to 15 residues. CDR3 amino acids: CASSFRFYGDTEAFF. CDR3 bases: TGTGCCAGCAGTTTTAGATTCTACGGAGACACTGAAGCTTTCTTT.

This rearrangement joins TRBV19 to TRBJ1-3; 9 positions agree with TRBD1. The CDR3 spans 20 residues. The germline gives CDR1 LNHDA, CDR2 SQIVND (reference sequence). V lost 7 bases and J lost 2; bases outside the gene matches: 21. CDR3 residues: CASTTYSPGTGTAAGNTIYF. In DNA, the CDR3 is TGTGCCAGTACTACTTACTCCCCCGGGACAGGGACGGCGGCTGGAAACACCATATATTTT.

The V gene is TRBV11-2, the J gene TRBJ1-1; 10 bases match TRBD1. With V trimmed by 0 bases and J by 6 bases, 7 bases remained unmatched. Germline lookup yields CDR1 SGHAT and CDR2 FQNNGV. CDR3 size: 16 residues. The CDR3 here is CASSLDAGTGVPEAFF. The CDR3 DNA sequence: TGTGCCAGCAGCTTAGACGCCGGGACAGGGGTGCCTGAAGCTTTCTTT.

This chain uses TRBV7-9 with TRBJ2-7, with D possibly TRBD1 on 5 matching bases. V lost 0 bases and J lost 5, with 11 bases in between. CDR1 SEHNR and CDR2 FQNEAQ come from the germline V gene (reference sequence). The CDR3 spans 14 residues. CDR3 in amino acids: CASSLAQGANEQYF. In DNA form, the CDR3 reads TGTGCCAGCAGCTTAGCCCAAGGGGCTAACGAGCAGTACTTC.

This chain links TRBV13 with TRBJ2-5; D ambiguous. The CDR3 runs to 11 residues. The ends were cut back, 3 bases at V and 5 bases at J, with 4 bases in the middle. Germline V lookup: CDR1 PRHDT, CDR2 FYEKMQ (reference sequence). CDR3 residues: CASSFGETQYF. CDR3 coding DNA: TGTGCCAGCAGCTTTGGGGAGACCCAGTACTTC.

The CDR3 nucleotides are TGCGCCAGCAGCTTGGGAGGGACCGAACTGGGCCTCTATGGCTACACCTTC. Translated, it gives CASSLGGTELGLYGYTF. This chain joins TRBV5-1 and TRBJ1-2; D is perhaps TRBD1 (5 bases). CDR1 is SGHRS, CDR2 YFSETQ, per germline. The CDR3 is 17 amino acids. Trimming removed 0 bases at V and 4 bases at J, with 19 bases between.

The J gene is TRBJ2-7, the V gene TRBV19, with D unclear. Germline CDR1 LNHDA, CDR2 SQIVND (reference sequence). V was cut by 3 bases and J by 4 bases, with 10 bases left in between. This CDR3 spans 13 amino acids. The CDR3 region is CASSIRGGYEQYF. The CDR3 bases are TGTGCCAGTAGTATCCGTGGTGGGTACGAGCAGTACTTC.

The chain links TRBV30 to TRBJ2-7, with 7 nucleotides matching TRBD1. The CDR3 runs to 15 residues. CDR1 GTSNPN and CDR2 SVGIG come from the germline V gene (reference sequence). The V gene end was trimmed by 1 base and the J gene end by 2 bases; junction bases not matched to a gene: 8. CDR3 residues: CAWSAPWTGPYEQYF. CDR3 nucleotide sequence: TGTGCCTGGAGTGCGCCCTGGACAGGACCCTACGAGCAGTACTTC.

This rearrangement joins TRBV5-1 to TRBJ1-1, with D maybe TRBD1 (6 bases). The germline V gene has CDR1 SGHRS and CDR2 YFSETQ. This CDR3 is built from 15 residues. V gave up 5 bases and J gave up 5 bases, with 19 bases separating them. The CDR3 reads CASSSSTGLATEAFF. The CDR3 DNA is TGCGCCAGCAGTTCATCAACAGGGTTGGCGACTGAAGCTTTCTTT.

The CDR3 DNA follows: TGTGCCAGCAGCACCGGACAGGTTGGAAACACCATATATTTT. It yields the protein CASSTGQVGNTIYF. The V call is TRBV7-9, the J call TRBJ1-3; 7 bases agree with TRBD1. With 5 bases clipped from V and 3 bases from J, the junction kept 4 bases outside the gene matches. The length of the CDR3 is 14 residues. CDR1 and CDR2 (germline): SEHNR, FQNEAQ (reference sequence).

The CDR3 DNA sequence: TGTGCCATCAGTGAGCCGGGACTAGCGGAGGGGGGTGAGCAGTTCTTC. It translates to CAISEPGLAEGGEQFF. V and J are TRBV10-3 and TRBJ2-1; TRBD2 matches at 11 bases. The CDR3 sequence is 16 residues long. Germline V gene sequence: CDR1 ENHRY, CDR2 SYGVKD. V shed 2 bases, J shed 9 bases, and the junction held 9 bases outside the gene matches.

V usage is TRBV7-2 and J usage is TRBJ2-2; TRBD1 matches at 8 bases. Germline V gene data show CDR1 as SGHTA and CDR2 as FQGNSA. The CDR3 contains 17 residues. After removal of 4 bases from V and 7 bases from J, the junction contained 14 bases not matched to a gene. The CDR3: CASSSSYMTGVFGELFF. The CDR3 region has the DNA TGTGCCAGCAGCTCATCATATATGACAGGGGTGTTCGGGGAGCTGTTTTTT.

The chain is built from TRBV5-5 and TRBJ1-1, with 7 bases identical to TRBD1. CDR3 size: 14 residues. The germline CDR1 and CDR2 sequences are SGHKS and YYEKEE (reference sequence). V shed 1 base and J 4 bases; nucleotides not matched to a gene: 4. The CDR3: CASSLKSGGTEAFF. CDR3 DNA sequence: TGTGCCAGCAGCTTGAAATCAGGGGGCACTGAAGCTTTCTTT.

This chain uses TRBV25-1 with TRBJ1-2; D unresolved. CDR1 and CDR2 (germline): MGHDK, SYGVNS. CDR3 size: 12 residues. V gave up 3 bases and J gave up 2 bases, with 4 bases separating them. The CDR3 sequence is CASSDHNYGYTF. CDR3 nucleotide sequence: TGTGCCAGCAGTGATCACAACTATGGCTACACCTTC.

The V call is TRBV9, the J call TRBJ1-1; no firm D call. The V gene lost 0 bases and the J gene lost 0 bases, with 6 bases spanning the gap. There are 14 residues in the CDR3. The germline V gene has CDR1 SGDLS and CDR2 YYNGEE. This CDR3 reads CASSVALMNTEAFF. CDR3 coding DNA: TGTGCCAGCAGCGTAGCTCTTATGAACACTGAAGCTTTCTTT. The whole variable domain, remainder taken from reference TRBV9 and TRBJ1-1, is DSGVTQTPKHLITATGQRVTLRCSPRSGDLSVYWYQQSLDQGLQFLIQYYNGEERAKGNILERFSAQQFPDLHSELNLSSLELGDSALYFCASSVALMNTEAFFGQGTRLTVV.

V usage is TRBV5-1 and J usage is TRBJ1-1, with D hard to call. V dropped 0 bases and J dropped 2 bases, with 5 bases sitting between them. The CDR3 covers 13 residues. The germline V gene has CDR1 SGHRS and CDR2 YFSETQ. The CDR3 is CASSLGRNTEAFF. DNA of the CDR3: TGCGCCAGCAGCTTGGGGAGAAACACTGAAGCTTTCTTT.

This CDR3 is CASSLAGTGRTEAFF. The CDR3 DNA reads as TGTGCCAGCAGCTTGGCCGGGACAGGGAGAACTGAAGCTTTCTTT. The chain has TRBV5-8 and TRBJ1-1; 9 positions match TRBD1. V dropped 0 bases and J dropped 5; count of bases not matched to a gene: 5. There are 15 residues in the CDR3. Germline lookup yields CDR1 SGHTS and CDR2 YDEGEE.

This rearrangement joins TRBV11-2 to TRBJ1-2; 7 bases match TRBD1. This CDR3 has 15 amino acids. The germline CDR1 and CDR2 sequences are SGHAT and FQNNGV. V shed 2 bases and J 3 bases; nucleotides not matched to a gene: 6. This CDR3 is CASSLSGGTYYGYTF. Here the CDR3 DNA reads TGTGCCAGCAGCTTATCAGGGGGTACCTACTATGGCTACACCTTC. Drawing the rest from reference TRBV11-2 and TRBJ1-2, the complete variable domain is EAGVAQSPRYKIIEKRQSVAFWCNPISGHATLYWYQQILGQGPKLLIQFQNNGVVDDSQLPKDRFSAERLKGVDSTLKIQPAKLEDSAVYLCASSLSGGTYYGYTFGSGTRLTVV.